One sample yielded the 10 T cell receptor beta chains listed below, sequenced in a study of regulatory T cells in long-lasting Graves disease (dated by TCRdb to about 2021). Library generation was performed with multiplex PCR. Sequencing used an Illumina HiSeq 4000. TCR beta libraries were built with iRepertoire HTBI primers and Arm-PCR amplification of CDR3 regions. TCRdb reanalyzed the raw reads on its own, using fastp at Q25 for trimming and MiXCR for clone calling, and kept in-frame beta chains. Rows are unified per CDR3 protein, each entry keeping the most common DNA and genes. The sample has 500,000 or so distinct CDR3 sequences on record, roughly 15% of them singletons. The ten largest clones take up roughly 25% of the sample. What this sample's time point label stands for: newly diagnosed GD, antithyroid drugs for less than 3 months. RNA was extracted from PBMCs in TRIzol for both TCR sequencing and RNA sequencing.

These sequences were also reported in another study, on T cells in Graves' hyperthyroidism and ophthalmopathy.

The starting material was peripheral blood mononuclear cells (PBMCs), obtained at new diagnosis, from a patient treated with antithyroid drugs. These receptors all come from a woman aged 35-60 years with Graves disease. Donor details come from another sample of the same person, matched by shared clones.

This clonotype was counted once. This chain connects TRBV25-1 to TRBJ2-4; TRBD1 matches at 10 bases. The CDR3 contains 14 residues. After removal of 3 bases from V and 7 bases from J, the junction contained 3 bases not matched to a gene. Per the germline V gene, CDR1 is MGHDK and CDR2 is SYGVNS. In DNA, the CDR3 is TGTGCCAGCAGTGATGGGACAGGGGCGAACATTCAGTACTTC. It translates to CASSDGTGANIQYF.

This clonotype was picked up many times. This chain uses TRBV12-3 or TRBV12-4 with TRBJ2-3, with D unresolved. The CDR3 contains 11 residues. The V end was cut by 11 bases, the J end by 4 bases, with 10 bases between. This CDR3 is CACSAPDTQYF. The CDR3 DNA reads TGTGCCTGTTCAGCCCCAGATACGCAGTATTTT.

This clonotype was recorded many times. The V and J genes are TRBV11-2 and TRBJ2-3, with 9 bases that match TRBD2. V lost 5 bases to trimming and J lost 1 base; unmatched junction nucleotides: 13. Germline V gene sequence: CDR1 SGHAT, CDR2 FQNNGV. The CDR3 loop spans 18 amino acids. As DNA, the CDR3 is TGTGCCAGCAGCAAGAGCGGGGGGCTCCCCGGGGGCACAGATACGCAGTATTTT. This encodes CASSKSGGLPGGTDTQYF.

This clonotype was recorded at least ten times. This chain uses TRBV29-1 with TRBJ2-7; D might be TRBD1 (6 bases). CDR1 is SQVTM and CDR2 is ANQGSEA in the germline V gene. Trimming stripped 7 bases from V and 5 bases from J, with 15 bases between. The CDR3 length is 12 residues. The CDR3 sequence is CSGGHQLDEQYF. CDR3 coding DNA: TGCAGCGGGGGACACCAATTGGACGAGCAGTACTTC.

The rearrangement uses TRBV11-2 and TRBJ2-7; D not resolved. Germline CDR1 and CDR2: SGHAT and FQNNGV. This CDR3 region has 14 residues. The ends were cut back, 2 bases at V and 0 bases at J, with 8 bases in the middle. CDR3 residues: CASSLTPGSYEQYF. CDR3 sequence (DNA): TGTGCCAGCAGCTTAACCCCGGGCTCCTACGAGCAGTACTTC. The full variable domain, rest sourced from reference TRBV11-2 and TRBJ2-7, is EAGVAQSPRYKIIEKRQSVAFWCNPISGHATLYWYQQILGQGPKLLIQFQNNGVVDDSQLPKDRFSAERLKGVDSTLKIQPAKLEDSAVYLCASSLTPGSYEQYFGPGTRLTVT.

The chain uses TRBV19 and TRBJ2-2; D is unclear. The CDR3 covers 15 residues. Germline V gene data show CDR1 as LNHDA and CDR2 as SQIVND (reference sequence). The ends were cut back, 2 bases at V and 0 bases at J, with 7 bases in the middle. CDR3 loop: CASSILGTNTGELFF. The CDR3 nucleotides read TGTGCCAGTAGTATATTAGGAACGAACACCGGGGAGCTGTTTTTT.

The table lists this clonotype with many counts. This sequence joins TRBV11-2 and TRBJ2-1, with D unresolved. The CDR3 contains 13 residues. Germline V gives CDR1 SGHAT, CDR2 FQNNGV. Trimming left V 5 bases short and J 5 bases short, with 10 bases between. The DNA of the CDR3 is TGTGCCAGCAGCGCCCGACGGGACAATGAGCAGTTCTTC. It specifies CASSARRDNEQFF.

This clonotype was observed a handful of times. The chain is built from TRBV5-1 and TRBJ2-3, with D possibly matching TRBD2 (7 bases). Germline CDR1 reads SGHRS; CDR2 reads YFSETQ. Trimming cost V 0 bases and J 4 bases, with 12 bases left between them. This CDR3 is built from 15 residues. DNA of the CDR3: TGCGCCAGCAGCTTGGGGCCGGGGGGCTCAGATACGCAGTATTTT. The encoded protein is CASSLGPGGSDTQYF. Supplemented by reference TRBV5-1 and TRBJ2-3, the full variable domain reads KAGVTQTPRYLIKTRGQQVTLSCSPISGHRSVSWYQQTPGQGLQFLFEYFSETQRNKGNFPGRFSGRQFSNSRSEMNVSTLELGDSALYLCASSLGPGGSDTQYFGPGTRLTVL.

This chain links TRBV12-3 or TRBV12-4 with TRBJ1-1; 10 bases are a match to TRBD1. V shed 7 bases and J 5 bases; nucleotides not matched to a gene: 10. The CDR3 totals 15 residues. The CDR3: CASNRPDRGRTEAFF. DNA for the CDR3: TGTGCCAGCAATCGACCCGACAGGGGGCGGACTGAAGCTTTCTTT.

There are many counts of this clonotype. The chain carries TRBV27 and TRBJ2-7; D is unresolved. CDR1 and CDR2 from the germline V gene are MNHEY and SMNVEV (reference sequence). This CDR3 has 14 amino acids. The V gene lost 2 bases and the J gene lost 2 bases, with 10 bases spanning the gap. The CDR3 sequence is CASSLRLQAYEQYF. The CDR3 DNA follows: TGTGCCAGCAGTTTAAGGCTCCAGGCCTACGAGCAGTACTTC.